The 25 T cell receptor beta chains listed next were all sequenced from one sample in a study of T cell repertoires in cytomegalovirus infection. TCRdb ran MiXCR on the reads and lists one entry per CDR3 protein. Among tens of thousands of distinct CDR3 sequences listed, nearly 20% were seen once. Which antigens these TCRs recognize remains unknown. The input for sequencing was CD8+ T cells from cultured PBMCs, taken from culture after CMV antigen stimulation. Receptors originate from a human donor in good health (CMV status not recorded). Some clones in this sample may be carry-over from other donors' samples.

This chain uses TRBV20-1 with TRBJ2-1, with TRBD2 as a possible D gene (6 bases). With 3 bases removed from V and 3 bases from J, the gap between germline ends came to 15 bases. The CDR3 totals 15 residues. CDR1 DFQATT and CDR2 SNEGSKA come from the germline V gene (reference sequence). DNA of the CDR3: TGCAGTGCTAGGGAAGTGGGGACTGGCTACAATGAGCAGTTCTTC. Amino acids: CSAREVGTGYNEQFF.

This clonotype was seen more than once but under ten times. The chain uses TRBV27 and TRBJ2-3; D possibly corresponds to TRBD1 (6 bases). This CDR3 has 13 residues. CDR1 and CDR2 from the germline V gene are MNHEY and SMNVEV (reference sequence). V was trimmed by 11 bases and J by 3 bases, leaving 15 bases between them. DNA for the CDR3: TGTGCCTCTGAAGGGCAGGGGACAGATACGCAGTATTTT. This codes for CASEGQGTDTQYF.

The chain carries TRBV7-9 and TRBJ1-4; TRBD1 matches 9 bases. From germline, CDR1 is SEHNR and CDR2 FQNEAQ (reference sequence). V shed 5 bases and J 3 bases; nucleotides not matched to a gene: 4. CDR3 length equals 15 residues. The CDR3 nucleotides are TGTGCCAGCAGCCCGACAGGGGGTTCTAATGAAAAACTGTTTTTT. This translates into CASSPTGGSNEKLFF.

This clonotype occurred many times. The chain employs TRBV7-2 and TRBJ1-2; D ambiguous. The V end lost 4 bases, the J end lost 6 bases, and 9 bases lay between the germline ends. Germline V lookup: CDR1 SGHTA, CDR2 FQGNSA. The CDR3 extends over 12 amino acids. CDR3: CASSYPTDGYTF. For the CDR3, the DNA is TGTGCCAGCAGCTATCCGACGGATGGCTACACCTTC.

This clonotype has just a few counts. This CDR3 reads CASSTGADGYTF. The CDR3, as DNA: TGTGCCAGCAGCACAGGGGCCGACGGCTACACCTTC. The chain carries TRBV7-2 and TRBJ1-2; 7 bases are a match to TRBD1. The junction had 5 bases not matched to a gene; V was cut back by 5 bases and J by 8 bases. The CDR3 spans 12 residues. From germline, CDR1 is SGHTA and CDR2 FQGNSA.

The table lists this clonotype with many counts. The chain uses TRBV27 and TRBJ1-6; D is perhaps TRBD1 (6 bases). The germline V and J ends were trimmed by 8 bases and 4 bases, with 9 bases remaining between them. The CDR3 covers 13 residues. Germline CDR1 reads MNHEY; CDR2 reads SMNVEV (reference sequence). The CDR3 DNA reads as TGTGCCAGCCGAGGACAGTATAATTCACCCCTCCACTTT. It codes for CASRGQYNSPLHF.

This clonotype has a count of ten or more. The chain joins TRBV10-3 to TRBJ2-5, with 7 bases identical to TRBD2. V shed 4 bases, J shed 5 bases, and the junction held 7 bases outside the gene matches. This CDR3 is built from 14 residues. CDR1 ENHRY and CDR2 SYGVKD come from the germline V gene. The CDR3 reads CAISGGGETETQYF. In nucleotides, the CDR3 is TGTGCCATCAGTGGTGGGGGGGAGACGGAGACCCAGTACTTC.

A few counts support this clonotype. The chain combines TRBV14 with TRBJ1-1; no clear D. Deletions cut 4 bases from V and 2 bases from J, with 8 bases between. The CDR3 sequence is 13 residues long. Germline V CDR1 and CDR2: SGHDN, FVKESK. DNA of the CDR3: TGTGCCAGCAGCCTGACAACCAACACTGAAGCTTTCTTT. Translating it yields CASSLTTNTEAFF.

The chain uses TRBV6-5 and TRBJ2-2; the D gene is possibly TRBD2 (6 bases). CDR1 and CDR2 (germline): MNHEY, SVGAGI. The CDR3 sequence is 15 residues long. Trimming removed 2 bases from V and 7 bases from J, with 14 bases in between. The CDR3 DNA reads as TGTGCCAGCAGTTACCTAGCGTGGAACGACGGGGAGCTGTTTTTT. Amino acid sequence: CASSYLAWNDGELFF.

The chain is built from TRBV20-1 and TRBJ2-2; 9 bases line up with TRBD2. The J segment lost 6 bases and the V segment lost 4 bases, leaving 6 bases of the junction unmatched. Germline V gene data show CDR1 as DFQATT and CDR2 as SNEGSKA (reference sequence). The CDR3 loop spans 14 amino acids. CDR3 coding DNA: TGCAGTGCTACGCGGGAGGGCCGGGCCGGGGAGCTGTTTTTT. Protein: CSATREGRAGELFF.

This clonotype has a handful of counts. The J gene is TRBJ2-7, the V gene TRBV3-1; 7 bases align to TRBD1. Germline V gives CDR1 LGHDT, CDR2 YNNKEL (reference sequence). J gave up 2 bases and V 3 bases, and 4 bases lay outside the gene matches. The CDR3 has 14 residues. As DNA, the CDR3 is TGTGCCAGCAGCCATGGGACAGACGCCTACGAGCAGTACTTC. It yields the protein CASSHGTDAYEQYF.

Ten or more counts support this clonotype. The chain carries TRBV11-2 and TRBJ2-1; 11 bases are a match to TRBD2. Germline V gene sequence: CDR1 SGHAT, CDR2 FQNNGV. Germline trimming cut 1 base from V and 4 bases from J; bases unmatched to any gene: 3. The CDR3 is 16 residues long. For the CDR3, the DNA is TGTGCCAGCAGCTTAGGACTAGCGGGACCTTACAATGAGCAGTTCTTC. This translates into CASSLGLAGPYNEQFF.

The chain has TRBV11-1 and TRBJ2-3; TRBD2 matches 7 bases. This CDR3 is built from 15 residues. The J segment lost 4 bases and the V segment lost 2 bases, leaving 6 bases of the junction unmatched. Looked up from germline, CDR1 is SGHAT and CDR2 is FQDESV (reference sequence). CDR3 sequence reads: CASSLPAAGADTQYF. The CDR3 nucleotides are TGTGCCAGCAGCTTACCCGCCGCGGGGGCAGATACGCAGTATTTT.

V and J are TRBV6-2 or TRBV6-3 and TRBJ2-1; a weak D match, TRBD2 (6 bases). Trimming removed 0 bases from V and 6 bases from J, with 9 bases in between. CDR1 and CDR2 from the germline V gene are MNHEY and SVGEGT. The CDR3 has 14 amino acids. The CDR3 DNA follows: TGTGCCAGCAGTTACTCCGGGGGTGTCAATGAGCAGTTCTTC. Amino acids: CASSYSGGVNEQFF.

This clonotype showed up just once. The V call is TRBV20-1, the J call TRBJ2-1; TRBD1 aligns across 7 bases. Germline assignment: CDR1 DFQATT and CDR2 SNEGSKA (reference sequence). Trimming took 3 bases from V and 5 from J; bases not matched to a gene: 10. CDR3 length: 15 amino acids. For the CDR3, the DNA is TGCAGTGCTAGGGACCGGGACAGACCAAACAATGAGCAGTTCTTC. Residues: CSARDRDRPNNEQFF.

This clonotype was detected ten times or more. The chain joins TRBV7-9 to TRBJ2-1; the D is unclear. The V end lost 2 bases, the J end lost 6 bases, and 14 bases lay between the germline ends. Germline assignment: CDR1 SEHNR and CDR2 FQNEAQ (reference sequence). This CDR3 spans 15 amino acids. CDR3 residues: CASSLSEEGSNEQFF. The CDR3 DNA reads TGTGCCAGCAGCTTATCCGAGGAAGGGTCCAATGAGCAGTTCTTC.

This clonotype was detected ten times or more. CDR3: CSVGSGVLDIQYF. CDR3 nucleotides: TGCAGCGTTGGGTCAGGGGTTTTAGACATTCAGTACTTC. The J gene is TRBJ2-4, the V gene TRBV29-1; D possibly corresponds to TRBD1 (6 bases). The length of the CDR3 is 13 residues. V lost 4 bases to trimming and J lost 8 bases, with 15 bases between them. CDR1 SQVTM and CDR2 ANQGSEA come from the germline V gene.

This chain joins TRBV6-5 and TRBJ2-5, with a tentative D call TRBD1 (6 bases). V lost 5 bases and J lost 5, with 15 bases in between. In germline, CDR1 is MNHEY, CDR2 SVGAGI. This CDR3 is built from 14 residues. CDR3 coding DNA: TGTGCCAGCAGTCGTACAGGGTGGGGGGAGACCCAGTACTTC. This encodes CASSRTGWGETQYF.

The CDR3 DNA reads as TGTGCCAGCAGCCAAGTTCTAGCGGGAGGGGAAGAGCAGTTCTTC. Protein sequence: CASSQVLAGGEEQFF. The rearrangement joins TRBV3-1 to TRBJ2-1, with 12 nucleotides matching TRBD2. Germline CDR1 is LGHDT and CDR2 is YNNKEL (reference sequence). The V gene end was trimmed by 1 base and the J gene end by 10 bases; junction bases not matched to a gene: 5. The length of the CDR3 is 15 residues.

The chain has TRBV27 and TRBJ2-7, with D hard to call. V was pared by 4 bases and J by 5 bases, with 9 bases between. The CDR3 is 12 residues long. Germline V gene sequence: CDR1 MNHEY, CDR2 SMNVEV (reference sequence). The CDR3 region is CASSSTTDEQYF. The CDR3 coding sequence is TGTGCCAGCAGTTCGACCACGGACGAGCAGTACTTC.

In nucleotides, the CDR3 is TGCGCCAGCAGCCAAGAGATGTTGGGGGGTCAGGAGACCCAGTACTTC. Amino acids: CASSQEMLGGQETQYF. The chain is built from TRBV4-1 and TRBJ2-5; a weak D match, TRBD2 (6 bases). V dropped 0 bases and J dropped 5 bases, with 16 bases sitting between them. This CDR3 comprises 16 residues. Germline loops: CDR1 MGHRA, CDR2 YSYEKL.

The J gene is TRBJ2-1, the V gene TRBV9; D perhaps matches TRBD2 (7 bases). The V end was cut by 7 bases, the J end by 7 bases, with 18 bases between. CDR3 size: 14 residues. The germline V gene has CDR1 SGDLS and CDR2 YYNGEE. CDR3 nucleotide sequence: TGTGCCAGCGGATCCGGGGGAGGGGGAAATGAGCAGTTCTTC. It translates to CASGSGGGGNEQFF.

The chain links TRBV28 to TRBJ1-5, with D unclear. The ends were cut back, 4 bases at V and 7 bases at J, with 17 bases in the middle. CDR3 length: 15 amino acids. Per germline, CDR1 MDHEN and CDR2 SYDVKM. CDR3 amino acids: CASSSRTDNGQPQHF. CDR3 nucleotide sequence: TGTGCCAGCAGTTCACGGACGGATAACGGCCAGCCCCAGCATTTT.

This clonotype appeared many times. The chain recombines TRBV6-6 with TRBJ1-6; 9 bases fit TRBD1. The V gene end was trimmed by 4 bases and the J gene end by 0 bases; junction bases not matched to a gene: 10. The CDR3 has 19 amino acids. Germline V gene lookup returns CDR1 MNHNY and CDR2 SVGAGI (reference sequence). This CDR3 is CASSSQGQGLSSYNSPLHF. The CDR3 DNA is TGTGCCAGCAGTTCCCAGGGACAGGGCCTTAGCTCCTATAATTCACCCCTCCACTTT.

This clonotype was observed a few times. V and J are TRBV28 and TRBJ2-7, with 7 bases matching TRBD1. V was clipped by 6 bases and J by 5 bases; unmatched bases: 13. This CDR3 comprises 15 residues. Germline V gene data show CDR1 as MDHEN and CDR2 as SYDVKM. This chain's CDR3 is CASSARDSRSHEQYF. The CDR3 coding sequence is TGTGCCAGCAGCGCCCGGGACAGTCGGTCCCACGAGCAGTACTTC.